This T cell receptor (beta chain) came from a study of blood T cell repertoires in COVID-19. Across the whole study: Spain, Italy and the United States supplied samples that represented acute and convalescent COVID-19. PBMCs, B-cell-depleted T cells, or T cells were the source of the cDNA or gDNA that made up the material.

Under the authors' procedure: Reference gene primer amplification yielded estimated nucleated cell counts. The protocol was immunoSEQ multiplex PCR, while the TCRdb copy is restricted to in-frame clones and leaves out a portion. For V, J and clone size, that table is used; D and trimming come from the DNA. The table has approximately 190,000 clones, around 84% seen once; the top ten hold roughly an eighth. CDR1 and CDR2 from the germline V gene are SGHNT and YENEEA. V lost 1 base and J lost 8; bases outside the gene matches: 12. The CDR3 covers 18 residues. This TCR was sampled from a man under 40 with active or convalescent COVID-19. The V call is TRBV11-3, the J call TRBJ2-1; 12 bases are shared with TRBD2. Sequences were obtained from peripheral blood. The CDR3 DNA is TGTGCCAGCAGCTTAGGGGGGGCTAGCGGGAGGGCAATATATGAGCAGTTCTTC. It codes for CASSLGGASGRAIYEQFF. Using reference TRBV11-3 and TRBJ2-1 for the parts outside the CDR3, the full variable domain is EAGVVQSPRYKIIEKKQPVAFWCNPISGHNTLYWYLQNLGQGPELLIRYENEEAVDDSQLPKDRFSAERLKGVDSTLKIQPAELGDSAVYLCASSLGGASGRAIYEQFFGPGTRLTVL.